Detailed here is one TCR beta chain. The antigen is undetermined. PCR used 60 Vbeta primers and 13 Jbeta primers. Clones were sequenced by immunoSEQ multiplex PCR, and TCRdb holds only the in-frame ones, with some missing. The sample has 70,000 to 95,000 clones; roughly 80% are singletons. This specimen belongs to a study of cytomegalovirus exposure and HLA in healthy donors. The study, taken as a whole, reports: TCR beta V segments were, for the most part, productive about 87% or about 30% of the time in an earlier analysis. Presence/absence analyses supposed approximately even sequencing depth among donors.

The CDR3 contains 15 residues. Trimming removed 5 bases from V and 4 bases from J; junction bases left unmatched: 6. CDR1 and CDR2 (germline): LNHNV, YYDKDF (reference sequence). This sequence was found in a middle-aged man in good health and CMV-seronegative. The source material was PBMCs. The chain links TRBV15 to TRBJ1-4, with 8 nucleotides matching TRBD1. The CDR3 region is CATSGWTGINEKLFF. The CDR3 DNA reads as TGTGCCACCAGCGGATGGACAGGGATTAATGAAAAACTGTTTTTT.